Each of the 21 T cell receptor beta chains below was sequenced from the same sample in a study of response to subunit inactivated influenza vaccine. From the RT-PCR reads, TCRdb called clonotypes with MiXCR, one entry per CDR3 protein. The sample records roughly 500,000 distinct CDR3 sequences, 16% being singletons. This specimen consisted of CD4+ T cells sorted from PBMCs, obtained 23 to 25 months after vaccination. The source of these receptors is a man between 50 and 69 years old who received an inactivated influenza vaccine.

The chain couples TRBV20-1 to TRBJ2-7; D is uncertain. Per the germline V gene, CDR1 is DFQATT and CDR2 is SNEGSKA (reference sequence). This CDR3 spans 13 amino acids. The CDR3 is CSKKGSGVDEQYF. Here the CDR3 DNA reads TGCTCAAAGAAGGGCTCTGGGGTGGACGAGCAGTACTTC.

This clonotype came up a few times. The V call is TRBV7-7, the J call TRBJ2-1; D is ambiguous. CDR3 size: 13 residues. Between the trimmed V and J ends, which lost 1 base and 9 bases, there was a span of 10 bases. Germline V lookup: CDR1 SSHAT, CDR2 FNYEAQ (reference sequence). This chain's CDR3 is CASSLGRSSEQFF. In DNA form, the CDR3 reads TGTGCCAGCAGCTTAGGACGTTCGAGTGAGCAGTTCTTC.

This clonotype was observed many times. This chain uses TRBV5-6 with TRBJ2-3; maybe TRBD1 (6 bases). This CDR3 region has 15 residues. CDR1 is SGHDT and CDR2 is YYEEEE in the germline V gene. Trimming removed 0 bases at V and 2 bases at J, with 10 bases between. The CDR3 DNA follows: TGTGCCAGCAGCTTGGCCGGACAGAACACAGATACGCAGTATTTT. Translating gives CASSLAGQNTDTQYF.

The table lists this clonotype with a few counts. The chain combines TRBV12-3 or TRBV12-4 with TRBJ2-4; D is possibly TRBD2 (6 bases). V was trimmed by 5 bases and J by 9 bases, leaving 14 bases between them. This CDR3 region has 13 residues. The CDR3 coding sequence is TGTGCCAGCAGTCGGGACTTAGGAGTCATTCAGTACTTC. It encodes CASSRDLGVIQYF.

This clonotype was counted only a few times. The V and J genes are TRBV4-2 and TRBJ2-7, with TRBD2 identical over 15 bases. CDR1 is LGHNA, CDR2 YNFKEQ, per germline. After removal of 4 bases from V and 5 bases from J, the junction contained 6 bases not matched to a gene. CDR3 length equals 16 residues. The CDR3 reads CASSPGTSGRHNEQYF. DNA of the CDR3: TGTGCCAGCAGCCCCGGGACTAGCGGGAGGCACAACGAGCAGTACTTC.

The rearrangement joins TRBV14 to TRBJ2-3; D remains ambiguous. The CDR3 is 9 amino acids. Germline lookup yields CDR1 SGHDN and CDR2 FVKESK. Trimming cost V 10 bases and J 11 bases, with 10 bases left between them. CDR3 DNA: TGTGCCACCCGTCTGGGGCAGTATTTT. This encodes CATRLGQYF.

This clonotype was seen a handful of times. As DNA, the CDR3 is TGCGCCAGCAGCTCACAAGCGGGTACCCTCTCCTACGAGCAGTACTTC. This encodes CASSSQAGTLSYEQYF. The rearrangement uses TRBV5-1 and TRBJ2-7, with D possibly matching TRBD2 (6 bases). CDR3 size: 16 residues. Trimming stripped 3 bases from V and 0 bases from J, with 16 bases between. Germline assignment: CDR1 SGHRS and CDR2 YFSETQ. Combining the CDR3 with reference TRBV5-1 and TRBJ2-7 gives the whole variable domain KAGVTQTPRYLIKTRGQQVTLSCSPISGHRSVSWYQQTPGQGLQFLFEYFSETQRNKGNFPGRFSGRQFSNSRSEMNVSTLELGDSALYLCASSSQAGTLSYEQYFGPGTRLTVT.

This clonotype came up many times. The chain couples TRBV3-1 to TRBJ1-1; the D gene is possibly TRBD1 (5 bases). This CDR3 comprises 13 residues. The germline V and J ends were trimmed by 4 bases and 11 bases, with 17 bases remaining between them. From germline, CDR1 is LGHDT and CDR2 YNNKEL (reference sequence). The CDR3, as DNA: TGTGCCAGCAGCCCGTCGGAAACCGGGGCGGCTTTCTTT. Its translation is CASSPSETGAAFF. The variable domain in full, with the rest retrieved from reference TRBV3-1 and TRBJ1-1, is DTAVSQTPKYLVTQMGNDKSIKCEQNLGHDTMYWYKQDSKKFLKIMFSYNNKELIINETVPNRFSPKSPDKAHLNLHINSLELGDSAVYFCASSPSETGAAFFGQGTRLTVV.

This clonotype occurred a few times. This chain uses TRBV5-1 with TRBJ2-3; possibly TRBD1 or TRBD2 for D (5 bases each). The germline V gene has CDR1 SGHRS and CDR2 YFSETQ. This CDR3 has 14 amino acids. The V end was cut by 3 bases, the J end by 1 base, with 9 bases between. CDR3 coding DNA: TGCGCCAGCAGCTGGGGGTTGGGCACAGATACGCAGTATTTT. It encodes CASSWGLGTDTQYF.

This clonotype was recorded a few times. The J gene is TRBJ2-1, the V gene TRBV4-1, with 7 bases fitting TRBD2. The CDR3 is 14 residues long. The junction had 5 bases not matched to a gene; V was cut back by 1 base and J by 8 bases. Germline V gene lookup returns CDR1 MGHRA and CDR2 YSYEKL. The CDR3 loop reads CASSQGSSGYEQFF. CDR3 bases: TGCGCCAGCAGCCAAGGATCTAGCGGCTATGAGCAGTTCTTC.

This clonotype has a count of ten or more. This chain links TRBV6-5 with TRBJ2-2; D is undetermined. The CDR3 consists of 13 residues. V gave up 0 bases and J gave up 6 bases, with 5 bases separating them. Germline V gene lookup returns CDR1 MNHEY and CDR2 SVGAGI. Here the CDR3 reads CASSYSIPGELFF. CDR3 DNA: TGTGCCAGCAGTTACTCGATCCCCGGGGAGCTGTTTTTT.

This clonotype was counted only a few times. The V and J genes are TRBV18 and TRBJ2-7; the match to TRBD1 covers 12 bases. The CDR3 runs 15 residues. V shed 1 base, J shed 5 bases, and the junction held 3 bases outside the gene matches. Germline CDR1 KGHSH, CDR2 LQKENI. CDR3: CASSPQGTGGNEQYF. The CDR3 coding sequence is TGTGCCAGCTCACCACAAGGGACAGGGGGCAACGAGCAGTACTTC.

In its sample, this clonotype was seen a few times. The chain joins TRBV5-1 to TRBJ2-3; weak D call: TRBD1 (6 bases). The CDR3 has 18 residues. From germline, CDR1 is SGHRS and CDR2 YFSETQ. Deletions cut 0 bases from V and 2 bases from J, with 19 bases between. The CDR3 DNA reads TGCGCCAGCAGCTTGGCCTTGGGACACACGACCGCCACAGATACGCAGTATTTT. Translated, it gives CASSLALGHTTATDTQYF.

This rearrangement joins TRBV4-2 to TRBJ1-1, with TRBD1 as a possible D gene (6 bases). V lost 4 bases and J lost 0, with 15 bases in between. CDR1 and CDR2 from the germline V gene are LGHNA and YNFKEQ. The CDR3 totals 16 residues. The CDR3 region has the DNA TGTGCCAGCAGCCGTACAGGGTTGTACATGAACACTGAAGCTTTCTTT. This gives the protein CASSRTGLYMNTEAFF.

This clonotype was observed a handful of times. The chain carries TRBV20-1 and TRBJ2-3; 12 bases map to TRBD2. V was clipped by 0 bases and J by 3 bases; unmatched bases: 4. Germline V CDR1 and CDR2: DFQATT, SNEGSKA (reference sequence). The CDR3 runs 16 residues. The CDR3 spells CSARDATSGSTDTQYF. In DNA, the CDR3 is TGCAGTGCTAGAGATGCGACTAGCGGGAGTACAGATACGCAGTATTTT.

The chain links TRBV10-3 to TRBJ1-1; D perhaps matches TRBD1 (6 bases). V lost 8 bases and J lost 3, with 16 bases in between. The germline gives CDR1 ENHRY, CDR2 SYGVKD. This CDR3 is built from 14 residues. CDR3 DNA sequence: TGTGCCATCCGAGGGGGATCGACCCACACTGAAGCTTTCTTT. This codes for CAIRGGSTHTEAFF.

This clonotype showed up just a few times. The CDR3 reads CASSPRHDQLPQPQHF. The CDR3 nucleotides are TGTGCCAGCAGTCCACGGCATGACCAACTCCCTCAGCCCCAGCATTTT. The V gene is TRBV12-3 or TRBV12-4, the J gene TRBJ1-5; D unresolved. V lost 5 bases and J lost 6, with 20 bases in between. This CDR3 has 16 residues.

This clonotype showed up just a few times. This chain joins TRBV11-2 and TRBJ2-3, with 10 bases that match TRBD2. Per the germline V gene, CDR1 is SGHAT and CDR2 is FQNNGV. The V segment lost 3 bases and the J segment 12 bases; nucleotides outside the gene matches: 6. This CDR3 has 13 amino acids. CDR3 loop: CASSFSGGRAQYF. The CDR3 nucleotides read TGTGCCAGCAGCTTTAGCGGGGGGAGGGCCCAGTATTTT.

The chain couples TRBV28 to TRBJ1-5, with 7 bases identical to TRBD1. This CDR3 is 15 amino acids long. Trimming cost V 11 bases and J 1 base; bases outside gene matches: 11. Germline V CDR1 and CDR2: MDHEN, SYDVKM. The chain's CDR3 is CAPGPGGWSNQPQHF. The CDR3 nucleotides are TGTGCCCCCGGGCCAGGGGGATGGAGCAATCAGCCCCAGCATTTT.

The rearrangement joins TRBV6-1 to TRBJ1-2, with D possibly matching TRBD1 (6 bases). Trimming pared 6 bases from V and 8 bases from J, leaving 19 bases between. This CDR3 has 14 residues. Germline lookup yields CDR1 MNHNS and CDR2 SASEGT. The DNA of the CDR3 is TGTGCCAGCAGCCCCGCCGGGACATCCTCAGGCTACACCTTC. Protein: CASSPAGTSSGYTF.

This clonotype was seen more than once but under ten times. The V call is TRBV7-3, the J call TRBJ2-1, with D possibly matching TRBD2 (6 bases). Trimming shortened V by 1 base and J by 9 bases, and 10 bases separated the two germline ends. The germline CDR1 and CDR2 sequences are SGHTA and FQGTGA. This CDR3 contains 13 residues. The CDR3 sequence is CASSLMTRGEQFF. DNA of the CDR3: TGTGCCAGCAGCTTAATGACTAGAGGTGAGCAGTTCTTC.